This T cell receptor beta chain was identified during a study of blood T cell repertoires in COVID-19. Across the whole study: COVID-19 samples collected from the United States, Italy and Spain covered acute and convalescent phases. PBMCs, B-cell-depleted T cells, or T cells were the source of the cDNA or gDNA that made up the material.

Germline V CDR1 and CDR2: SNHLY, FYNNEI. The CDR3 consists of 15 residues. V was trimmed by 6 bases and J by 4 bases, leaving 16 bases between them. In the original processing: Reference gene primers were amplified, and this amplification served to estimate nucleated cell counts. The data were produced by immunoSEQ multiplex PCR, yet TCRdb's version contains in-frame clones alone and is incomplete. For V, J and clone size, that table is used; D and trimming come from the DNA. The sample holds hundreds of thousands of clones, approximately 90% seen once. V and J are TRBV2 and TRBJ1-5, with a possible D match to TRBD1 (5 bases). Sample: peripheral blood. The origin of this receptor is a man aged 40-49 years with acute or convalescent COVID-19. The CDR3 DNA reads TGTGCCAGCAGGGCCGACGGGCAGGGTAATCAGCCCCAGCATTTT. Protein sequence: CASRADGQGNQPQHF. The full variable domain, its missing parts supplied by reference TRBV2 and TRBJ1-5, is EPEVTQTPSHQVTQMGQEVILRCVPISNHLYFYWYRQILGQKVEFLVSFYNNEISEKSEIFDDQFSVERPDGSNFTLKIRSTKLEDSAMYFCASRADGQGNQPQHFGDGTRLSIL.